This TCR beta chain was documented in a study of shared clonotypes between healthy human individuals. Sorted-subset replicate PCR reactions contained 200 to 250 ng DNA, corresponding to around 30,000 T cell genomes. TCRdb's copy holds only in-frame clones and misses some; the assay was immunoSEQ multiplex PCR. Found here are approximately 2.5 million clones, approximately 94% of them singletons; the top ten hold roughly 0.13%. Germline CDR1 and CDR2: SGHNT and YYREEE (reference sequence). The junction had 4 bases not matched to a gene; V was cut back by 3 bases and J by 0 bases. The CDR3 sequence is 16 residues long.

This receptor was identified in a man aged 18 to 29 in good health. The V gene is TRBV5-4, the J gene TRBJ2-1, with 9 nucleotides matching TRBD2. The sample consisted of naive CD4+ T cells sorted from blood. Specified subset: CD45RA+ positively selected. This CDR3 is CASSSGGGGSYNEQFF. DNA for the CDR3: TGTGCCAGCAGCTCAGGCGGGGGGGGCTCCTACAATGAGCAGTTCTTC.